The rows below give T cell receptor beta chains drawn from one sample of a study of blood T cells in healthy people across ages. Using its own MiXCR run on the 5' RACE reads, TCRdb lists one record per CDR3 protein. The repertoire consists of fewer than 950,000 distinct CDR3 sequences, with about 48% occurring once and the leading ten covering roughly 40%. Sequencing was carried out using blood. These receptors all come from an elderly man in good health. CDR3s include the opening cysteine and the closing phenylalanine or tryptophan. A D gene is named only where the DNA matches it firmly. Rows may omit the clone size; those that give it use once, few, many or a size class.

clone_size: few; j_call: TRBJ1-2; d_call: NA; v_call: TRBV2; cdr3_nt: TGTGCCAGCAGTGTGGGGACAAGTTATGGCTACACCTTC; cdr3_aa: CASSVGTSYGYTF
clone_size: NA; j_call: TRBJ2-3; d_call: TRBD2; v_call: TRBV4-1; cdr3_nt: TGCGCCAGCAGCCAAGTTGAACTAGCGGGAGGGCCGGGAGATACGCAGTATTTT; cdr3_aa: CASSQVELAGGPGDTQYF
clone_size: many; j_call: TRBJ2-7; d_call: TRBD1; v_call: TRBV12-3/TRBV12-4; cdr3_nt: TGTGCCAGCAGTTTATCAGGGGGCTACGAGCAGTACTTC; cdr3_aa: CASSLSGGYEQYF
clone_size: NA; j_call: TRBJ2-7; d_call: NA; v_call: TRBV20-1; cdr3_nt: TGCAGTGCCCCAACTATGGGGAGCTCCTACGAGCAGTACTTC; cdr3_aa: CSAPTMGSSYEQYF
clone_size: NA; j_call: TRBJ2-7; d_call: TRBD1; v_call: TRBV20-1; cdr3_nt: TGCAGTGCTAGCGCCGGGGGACAGGGCTCCTACGAGCAGTACTTC; cdr3_aa: CSASAGGQGSYEQYF
clone_size: NA; j_call: TRBJ2-7; d_call: NA; v_call: TRBV7-8; cdr3_nt: TGTGCCAGCAGCTTAAGGCAGGGTATATACGAGCAGTACTTC; cdr3_aa: CASSLRQGIYEQYF
clone_size: many; j_call: TRBJ2-5; d_call: NA; v_call: TRBV9; cdr3_nt: TGTGCCAGCAGCGCGGGACCCCAACAAGAGACCCAGTACTTC; cdr3_aa: CASSAGPQQETQYF
clone_size: NA; j_call: TRBJ2-3; d_call: NA; v_call: TRBV20-1; cdr3_nt: TGCAGTGCTAGAGGTCCCGGGACGTACACGGATACGCAGTATTTT; cdr3_aa: CSARGPGTYTDTQYF
clone_size: NA; j_call: TRBJ2-1; d_call: NA; v_call: TRBV6-1; cdr3_nt: TGTGCCAGCAGTGGGACTACCCATGGGCAGTTCTTC; cdr3_aa: CASSGTTHGQFF
clone_size: NA; j_call: TRBJ2-5; d_call: NA; v_call: TRBV20-1; cdr3_nt: TGCAGTGCCCTTTTAAGCGGACAAGAGACCCAGTACTTC; cdr3_aa: CSALLSGQETQYF
clone_size: NA; j_call: TRBJ2-7; d_call: NA; v_call: TRBV20-1; cdr3_nt: TGCAGTGCTAGCGGACCTGAGGGCGAGCAGTACTTC; cdr3_aa: CSASGPEGEQYF
clone_size: NA; j_call: TRBJ2-1; d_call: NA; v_call: TRBV21-1; cdr3_nt: TGTGCCAGCAGGAGGTGCGGGGGAGGCTACAATGAGCAGTTCTTC; cdr3_aa: CASRRCGGGYNEQFF
clone_size: NA; j_call: TRBJ2-7; d_call: TRBD1; v_call: TRBV27; cdr3_nt: TGTGCCAGCAGGGGCGTCGGGGACAGGGCCTACGAGCAGTACTTC; cdr3_aa: CASRGVGDRAYEQYF
clone_size: many; j_call: TRBJ2-1; d_call: NA; v_call: TRBV7-2; cdr3_nt: TGTGCCAGCAGCTCCAAAACTAGAGACAATGAGCAGTTCTTC; cdr3_aa: CASSSKTRDNEQFF
clone_size: few; j_call: TRBJ2-5; d_call: NA; v_call: TRBV7-2; cdr3_nt: TGTGCCAGCAGCTTACCATGGGAGAGCGGAAAGACCCAGTACTTC; cdr3_aa: CASSLPWESGKTQYF
clone_size: NA; j_call: TRBJ2-7; d_call: NA; v_call: TRBV24-1; cdr3_nt: TGTGCCACCAGGGAGGGACAGTTCTACGAGCAGTACTTC; cdr3_aa: CATREGQFYEQYF
clone_size: few; j_call: TRBJ2-1; d_call: NA; v_call: TRBV24-1; cdr3_nt: TGTGCCACCAGTGATCCGGGGGAAGGGCAGGGGGCCTACAATGAGCAGTTCTTC; cdr3_aa: CATSDPGEGQGAYNEQFF
clone_size: NA; j_call: TRBJ2-7; d_call: NA; v_call: TRBV19; cdr3_nt: TGTGCCAGTAGTATTGGAGTCGGCTACGAGCAGTACTTC; cdr3_aa: CASSIGVGYEQYF
clone_size: NA; j_call: TRBJ1-4; d_call: NA; v_call: TRBV2; cdr3_nt: TGTGCCAGCAGGGAACCCTTTTGGGGAGGCGAAAAACTGTTTTTT; cdr3_aa: CASREPFWGGEKLFF
clone_size: NA; j_call: TRBJ1-1; d_call: NA; v_call: TRBV29-1; cdr3_nt: TGCAGCGGAATACAGGGAGGGGGGGTGAACACTGAAGCTTTCTTT; cdr3_aa: CSGIQGGGVNTEAFF
clone_size: NA; j_call: TRBJ2-1; d_call: TRBD2; v_call: TRBV5-1; cdr3_nt: TGCGCCAGCAGCCCAGGGACTAGCTGGAACAATGAGCAGTTCTTC; cdr3_aa: CASSPGTSWNNEQFF
clone_size: few; j_call: TRBJ2-5; d_call: NA; v_call: TRBV28; cdr3_nt: TGTGCCAGCAGTTTAAGCAGCGCCCAAGAGACCCAGTACTTC; cdr3_aa: CASSLSSAQETQYF
clone_size: NA; j_call: TRBJ1-4; d_call: NA; v_call: TRBV12-3/TRBV12-4; cdr3_nt: TGTGCCAGCAGTAGACAGGTAGCGGCAACTAATGAAAAACTGTTTTTT; cdr3_aa: CASSRQVAATNEKLFF
clone_size: NA; j_call: TRBJ1-1; d_call: NA; v_call: TRBV5-1; cdr3_nt: TGCGCCAGCAGCTTGGTCGGGTCTAGGAACACTGAAGCTTTCTTT; cdr3_aa: CASSLVGSRNTEAFF